This TCR beta chain originates from a study of blood T cell repertoires in COVID-19. Only one count was recorded for this clone. The table came from immunoSEQ multiplex PCR; TCRdb's copy has only in-frame clones and leaves some out. The sample lists approximately 76,000 clones, around 88% occurring once. CDR1 LNHDA and CDR2 SQIVND come from the germline V gene (reference sequence). The CDR3 extends over 14 amino acids. Unmatched junction bases numbered 10, after V lost 10 bases and J lost 6 bases. What was sequenced was peripheral blood. The chain carries TRBV19 and TRBJ2-1; TRBD2 matches 9 bases. This receptor was obtained from a man aged 30 to 39 with acute or convalescent COVID-19. This CDR3 is CATLRVAGANEQFF. CDR3 sequence (DNA): TGTGCCACCCTCAGGGTAGCGGGAGCCAATGAGCAGTTCTTC. The full variable domain, its missing parts supplied by reference TRBV19 and TRBJ2-1, is DGGITQSPKYLFRKEGQNVTLSCEQNLNHDAMYWYRQDPGQGLRLIYYSQIVNDFQKGDIAEGYSVSREKKESFPLTVTSAQKNPTAFYLCATLRVAGANEQFFGPGTRLTVL.